The present T cell receptor (beta chain) was sequenced within a study of T cells in localized non-small cell lung cancer. General observations from the study: Tumor showed lower T cell clonality than uninvolved adjacent lung, where it was highest. Turning up in adjacent lung were a median roughly 50 of the top 100 tumor clones.

Trimming took 6 bases from V and 7 from J, leaving 21 bases between them. CDR3 length: 15 amino acids. Per the germline V gene, CDR1 is SGHNT and CDR2 is YENEEA. Sequencing was performed with immunoSEQ multiplex PCR; in TCRdb, only in-frame clones are kept and a portion is missing. The sample has about 48,000 clones, around three quarters seen once. As regards this clone: Its target is not known.

The source is a man aged 40-75 years with stage I squamous cell lung carcinoma. The chain combines TRBV11-3 with TRBJ2-5, with D perhaps being TRBD1 or TRBD2 (5 bases each). This specimen was peripheral blood, taken before any cancer treatment. CDR3 bases: TGTGCCAGCAGTTTGTCGATCGGGGCACGAGGGACCCAGTACTTC. It codes for CASSLSIGARGTQYF.